One sample yielded the 17 T cell receptor beta chains listed below, sequenced in a study of cytomegalovirus exposure and HLA in healthy donors. Method: immunoSEQ multiplex PCR; TCRdb's copy keeps in-frame clones and lacks some. This repertoire shows about 160,000 clones, about 86% found once; its top ten account for around 2.4%. The sample consisted of PBMCs. These receptors all come from a woman aged 18-30 years in good health and CMV-seronegative.

This rearrangement joins TRBV6-1 to TRBJ1-2; TRBD1 matches at 10 bases. J was trimmed by 5 bases and V by 2 bases; bases with no gene match: 14. The CDR3 spans 18 residues. CDR1 and CDR2 from the germline V gene are MNHNS and SASEGT. CDR3 coding DNA: TGTGCCAGCAGTGAATTGGTAAGGGGGGACAGGGGAGTGTATGGCTACACCTTC. Translation: CASSELVRGDRGVYGYTF.

This sequence joins TRBV27 and TRBJ1-1; tentative D call: TRBD1 (6 bases). Germline V gene sequence: CDR1 MNHEY, CDR2 SMNVEV (reference sequence). Between the trimmed V and J ends, which lost 1 base and 6 bases, there was a span of 15 bases. The CDR3 runs to 15 residues. Here the CDR3 DNA reads TGTGCCAGCAGTTTATTATCCCCGACAGGTTCTGAAGCTTTCTTT. This translates into CASSLLSPTGSEAFF.

The chain employs TRBV6-1 and TRBJ2-1; 10 bases line up with TRBD2. The junction had 10 bases not matched to a gene; V was cut back by 10 bases and J by 10 bases. The CDR3 contains 13 residues. The germline CDR1 and CDR2 sequences are MNHNS and SASEGT. The CDR3 sequence is CATIAGGRREQFF. DNA of the CDR3: TGTGCCACCATAGCGGGAGGTCGCCGGGAGCAGTTCTTC.

V and J are TRBV30 and TRBJ1-2, with 7 bases lining up with TRBD1. In germline, CDR1 is GTSNPN, CDR2 SVGIG (reference sequence). The junction had 11 bases not matched to a gene; V was cut back by 2 bases and J by 5 bases. The CDR3 has 15 residues. CDR3 in amino acids: CAWSPPYVRGYGYTF. Written as DNA, the CDR3 is TGTGCCTGGAGTCCTCCATACGTCAGGGGGTATGGCTACACCTTC.

This chain links TRBV19 with TRBJ1-1; D is uncertain. Germline assignment: CDR1 LNHDA and CDR2 SQIVND (reference sequence). The CDR3 totals 15 residues. V was clipped by 5 bases and J by 2 bases, with 15 bases between them. As DNA, the CDR3 is TGTGCCAGTAGTCTCATCCTGGGGAGTAACACTGAAGCTTTCTTT. Translation: CASSLILGSNTEAFF.

The chain combines TRBV14 with TRBJ1-2; 9 bases line up with TRBD1. The CDR3 runs 15 residues. With 1 base clipped from V and 7 bases from J, the junction kept 7 bases outside the gene matches. Germline V CDR1 and CDR2: SGHDN, FVKESK. CDR3 nucleotide sequence: TGTGCCAGCAGCCAAGGAGGCGGGACAGGGAGTGGCTACACCTTC. This encodes CASSQGGGTGSGYTF.

This chain joins TRBV2 and TRBJ1-1; tentative D call: TRBD1 (5 bases). The length of the CDR3 is 14 residues. Deletions cut 4 bases from V and 1 base from J, with 10 bases between. In germline, CDR1 is SNHLY, CDR2 FYNNEI. As DNA, the CDR3 is TGTGCCAGCAGTGGTCGGGGGAAGAACACTGAAGCTTTCTTT. This codes for CASSGRGKNTEAFF.

This clone was recorded once. The rearrangement links TRBV2 to TRBJ2-7; D gene ambiguous. Trimming shortened V by 4 bases and J by 0 bases, and 13 bases separated the two germline ends. The germline CDR1 and CDR2 sequences are SNHLY and FYNNEI. The CDR3 consists of 15 residues. CDR3: CASSGSRVSSYEQYF. The CDR3 nucleotides read TGTGCCAGCAGTGGGAGCCGGGTCAGCTCCTACGAGCAGTACTTC.

The chain is built from TRBV5-1 and TRBJ2-5; 10 bases fit TRBD2. Per germline, CDR1 SGHRS and CDR2 YFSETQ. V was pared by 4 bases and J by 1 base, with 4 bases of the junction left unmatched. The CDR3 is made up of 15 amino acids. The CDR3 DNA reads TGCGCCAGCAGCGGAGCGGGAGGGGTCCAAGAGACCCAGTACTTC. Protein product: CASSGAGGVQETQYF. Based on the CDR3 plus reference TRBV5-1 and TRBJ2-5, the full variable domain is KAGVTQTPRYLIKTRGQQVTLSCSPISGHRSVSWYQQTPGQGLQFLFEYFSETQRNKGNFPGRFSGRQFSNSRSEMNVSTLELGDSALYLCASSGAGGVQETQYFGPGTRLLVL.

The chain carries TRBV27 and TRBJ2-2; a weak D match, TRBD2 (5 bases). CDR1 MNHEY and CDR2 SMNVEV come from the germline V gene (reference sequence). The CDR3 has 14 amino acids. Trimming took 1 base from V and 5 from J, leaving 8 bases between them. The CDR3 nucleotides are TGTGCCAGCAGTTTATTAGGAGGTACCGGGGAGCTGTTTTTT. This translates into CASSLLGGTGELFF.

The gene calls are TRBV7-2 and TRBJ2-3; D might be TRBD1 (5 bases). Deletions cut 1 base from V and 11 bases from J, with 7 bases between. Germline CDR1 reads SGHTA; CDR2 reads FQGNSA. CDR3 length equals 11 residues. As DNA, the CDR3 is TGTGCCAGCAGCTTAGGGCAGGGGCAGTATTTT. It specifies CASSLGQGQYF.

This clone was detected a few times. The chain couples TRBV6-4 to TRBJ2-3; 10 bases are shared with TRBD2. V gave up 6 bases and J gave up 0 bases; unmatched junction bases: 3. This CDR3 has 15 residues. CDR1 and CDR2 (germline): MRHNA, SNTAGT. In DNA form, the CDR3 reads TGTGCCAGCAGCCTTAGCGGGGGGAGCACAGATACGCAGTATTTT. Protein product: CASSLSGGSTDTQYF.

The chain combines TRBV27 with TRBJ1-4; TRBD1 matches at 7 bases. Looked up from germline, CDR1 is MNHEY and CDR2 is SMNVEV (reference sequence). Germline trimming cut 4 bases from V and 10 bases from J; bases unmatched to any gene: 9. The CDR3 contains 14 residues. CDR3 protein: CASSSTGVDGKLFF. As DNA, the CDR3 is TGTGCCAGCAGTTCCACAGGGGTTGACGGAAAACTGTTTTTT.

The chain carries TRBV9 and TRBJ2-2; D remains ambiguous. CDR1 and CDR2 (germline): SGDLS, YYNGEE. Trimming stripped 6 bases from V and 6 bases from J, with 12 bases between. The CDR3 runs to 13 residues. Here the CDR3 DNA reads TGTGCCAGCACCCTTGACAACTCCGGGGAGCTGTTTTTT. Translated: CASTLDNSGELFF.

The V gene is TRBV27, the J gene TRBJ1-1; D is uncertain. This CDR3 spans 14 amino acids. Trimming removed 7 bases from V and 3 bases from J, with 15 bases in between. CDR1 is MNHEY, CDR2 SMNVEV, per germline (reference sequence). CDR3 protein: CASTPRRGYTEAFF. Written as DNA, the CDR3 is TGTGCCAGCACGCCCCGGCGAGGGTACACTGAAGCTTTCTTT.

The chain is built from TRBV25-1 and TRBJ2-1, with 11 bases identical to TRBD1. With V trimmed by 7 bases and J by 7 bases, 6 bases remained unmatched. The CDR3 is 14 amino acids. The V gene's germline CDR1 is MGHDK and CDR2 SYGVNS. CDR3 in DNA: TGTGCCAGCACGGACAGGGGGCTGGAGAATGAGCAGTTCTTC. This translates into CASTDRGLENEQFF.

Points on this clone: At the DNA level, this CDR3 is encoded by other sequences in the same sample as well. V usage is TRBV9 and J usage is TRBJ1-2; unclear D gene. The V end was cut by 0 bases, the J end by 0 bases, with 6 bases between. Per the germline V gene, CDR1 is SGDLS and CDR2 is YYNGEE. The CDR3 runs to 14 residues. CDR3 coding DNA: TGTGCCAGCAGCGTAGGGGCCCCTAACTATGGCTACACCTTC. It encodes CASSVGAPNYGYTF.